The T cell receptor beta chain under discussion was sequenced for a study of tumor-infiltrating lymphocytes in primary liver carcinoma. A note on this clonotype: Compared with germline, one end of the junction differs, possibly owing to a read error.

From about 20-30 mg of unsorted bulk tissue, DNA and RNA were co-extracted together. With a constant-region primer, TCR beta cDNA was made from 450 to 500 ng of total RNA. ARM-PCR was slightly modified, and three nested multiplex PCR rounds with it gave rise to the TCR beta libraries. Running 9 to 10 cycles apiece, the first two PCR rounds relied on TRBV1-TRBV30 forward primers together with a C-beta reverse primer. TCRdb itself ran the multiplex PCR reads through MiXCR, one entry per CDR3 protein. The top ten clones hold around 25% of a sample with over 75,000 distinct CDR3 sequences, just over 65% of them seen once. The CDR3 is 16 residues long. The germline gives CDR1 LGHNA, CDR2 YNFKEQ.

Sequencing input: tumor-adjacent normal liver tissue. The chain is built from TRBV4-2 and TRBJ2-1; 7 nucleotides align to TRBD2. The TCR was taken from a man between 40 and 49 years old with primary liver carcinoma and hepatitis B virus infection. The CDR3 DNA reads as TGTGCCAGCACCCAAGACCCAGCGGGATCGATGGATGAGCAGTTCTTC. It yields the protein CASTQDPAGSMDEQFF.